There are many counts of the clone carrying this T cell receptor beta chain. Its target is not known. The data were taken from a study of early T cells in non-severe SARS-CoV-2 infection. About the study: Investigators sequenced bulk RNA drawn from unsorted whole blood, and chains remained unpaired.

cDNA molecules, individually, were tagged with unique molecular identifiers. TCRdb re-called the 5' RACE reads with MiXCR, one entry per CDR3 protein. Of roughly 51,000 distinct CDR3 sequences in the sample, roughly 9.8% were seen once. Trimming cost V 6 bases and J 4 bases; bases outside gene matches: 10. The CDR3 runs 15 residues. The germline gives CDR1 MNHNY, CDR2 SVGAGI (reference sequence). Whole-study results and caveats: Using VDJdb, the matching emphasized anti-spike CD8 responses while missing private and CD4 specificities.

Sequencing was done on a sample of whole blood. This clonotype originated in an adult who was a healthcare worker with PCR-confirmed SARS-CoV-2 infection or an uninfected control (not recorded which). The rearrangement joins TRBV6-6 to TRBJ2-3; 7 bases map to TRBD2. The CDR3 here is CASSQGPGRADTQYF. CDR3 DNA: TGTGCCAGCAGCCAGGGACCTGGGAGGGCAGATACGCAGTATTTT.